The following is a T cell receptor beta chain sequence with its context. Its specificity is unknown. The source of the sample is a study of cytomegalovirus exposure and HLA in healthy donors. Per the germline V gene, CDR1 is MNHEY and CDR2 is SMNVEV (reference sequence). The V gene end was trimmed by 6 bases and the J gene end by 8 bases; junction bases not matched to a gene: 10. This CDR3 is built from 15 residues. Findings and limits, study-wide: Earlier findings revealed that most TCR beta V segments proved productive either about 87% or about 30% of the time.

Researchers ran the PCR with 60 Vbeta and 13 Jbeta primers. Generated by immunoSEQ multiplex PCR, the TCRdb table keeps only in-frame clones and is missing some. The profile covers 150,000 to 200,000 clones, with 80% appearing a single time and roughly 10% taken by the ten largest. Sequenced input: PBMCs. The receptor was derived from a man between 18 and 29 years old in good health and CMV-seropositive. The V gene is TRBV27, the J gene TRBJ2-1; 10 nucleotides agree with TRBD1. The CDR3 region is CASRRPRTGGYEQFF. CDR3 DNA sequence: TGTGCCAGCAGACGACCGAGGACAGGGGGGTATGAGCAGTTCTTC.